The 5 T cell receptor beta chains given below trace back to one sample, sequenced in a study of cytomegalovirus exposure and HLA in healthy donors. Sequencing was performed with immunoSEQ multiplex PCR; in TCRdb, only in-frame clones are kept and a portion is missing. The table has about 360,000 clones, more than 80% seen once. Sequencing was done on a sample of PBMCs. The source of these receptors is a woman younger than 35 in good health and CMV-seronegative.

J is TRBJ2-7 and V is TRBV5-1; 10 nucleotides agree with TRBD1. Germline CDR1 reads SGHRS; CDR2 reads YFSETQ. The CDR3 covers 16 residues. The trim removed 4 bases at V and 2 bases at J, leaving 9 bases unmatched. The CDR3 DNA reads TGCGCCAGCAGCCCAGGCCGGGACAGGGGACCCTACGAGCAGTACTTC. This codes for CASSPGRDRGPYEQYF. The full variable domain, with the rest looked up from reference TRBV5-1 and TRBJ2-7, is KAGVTQTPRYLIKTRGQQVTLSCSPISGHRSVSWYQQTPGQGLQFLFEYFSETQRNKGNFPGRFSGRQFSNSRSEMNVSTLELGDSALYLCASSPGRDRGPYEQYFGPGTRLTVT.

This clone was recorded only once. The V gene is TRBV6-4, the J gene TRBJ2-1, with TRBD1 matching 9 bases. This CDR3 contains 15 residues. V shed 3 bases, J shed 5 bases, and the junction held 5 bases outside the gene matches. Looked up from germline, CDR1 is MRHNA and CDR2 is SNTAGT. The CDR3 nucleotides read TGTGCCAGCAGTGAAGGGGGACAGGGTGACAATGAGCAGTTCTTC. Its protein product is CASSEGGQGDNEQFF.

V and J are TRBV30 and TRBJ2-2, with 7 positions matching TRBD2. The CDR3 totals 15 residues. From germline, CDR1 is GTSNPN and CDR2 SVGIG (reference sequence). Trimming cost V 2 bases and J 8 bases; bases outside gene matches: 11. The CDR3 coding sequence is TGTGCCTGGAGTCCCTCGTTGAGGGGAGGGGGGGAGCTGTTTTTT. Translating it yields CAWSPSLRGGGELFF.

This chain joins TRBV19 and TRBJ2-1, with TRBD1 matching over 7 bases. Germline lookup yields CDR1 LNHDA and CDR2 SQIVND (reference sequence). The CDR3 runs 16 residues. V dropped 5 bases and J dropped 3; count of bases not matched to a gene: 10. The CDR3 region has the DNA TGTGCCAGTAGTGAGGGACAGCGATCCCTCTACAATGAGCAGTTCTTC. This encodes CASSEGQRSLYNEQFF.

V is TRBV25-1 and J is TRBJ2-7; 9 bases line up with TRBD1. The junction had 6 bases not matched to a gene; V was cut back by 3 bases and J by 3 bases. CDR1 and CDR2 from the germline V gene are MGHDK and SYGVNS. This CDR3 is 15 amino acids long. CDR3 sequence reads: CASSDRDRAYYEQYF. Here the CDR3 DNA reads TGTGCCAGCAGTGATCGGGACAGGGCGTACTACGAGCAGTACTTC.